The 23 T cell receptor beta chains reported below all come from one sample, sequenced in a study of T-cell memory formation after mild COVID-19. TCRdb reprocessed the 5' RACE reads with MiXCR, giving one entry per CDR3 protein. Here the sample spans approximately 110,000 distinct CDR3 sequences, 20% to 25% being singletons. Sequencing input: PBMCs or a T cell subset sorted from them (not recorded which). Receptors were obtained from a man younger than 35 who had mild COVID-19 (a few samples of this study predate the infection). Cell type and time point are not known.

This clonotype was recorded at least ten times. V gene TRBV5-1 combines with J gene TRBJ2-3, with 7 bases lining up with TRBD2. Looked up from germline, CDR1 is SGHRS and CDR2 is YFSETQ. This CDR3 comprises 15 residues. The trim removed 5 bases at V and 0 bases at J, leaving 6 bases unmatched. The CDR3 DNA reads TGCGCCAGCAGGTTCCGGACTAGTAGCACAGATACGCAGTATTTT. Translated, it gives CASRFRTSSTDTQYF. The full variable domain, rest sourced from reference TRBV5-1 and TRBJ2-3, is KAGVTQTPRYLIKTRGQQVTLSCSPISGHRSVSWYQQTPGQGLQFLFEYFSETQRNKGNFPGRFSGRQFSNSRSEMNVSTLELGDSALYLCASRFRTSSTDTQYFGPGTRLTVL.

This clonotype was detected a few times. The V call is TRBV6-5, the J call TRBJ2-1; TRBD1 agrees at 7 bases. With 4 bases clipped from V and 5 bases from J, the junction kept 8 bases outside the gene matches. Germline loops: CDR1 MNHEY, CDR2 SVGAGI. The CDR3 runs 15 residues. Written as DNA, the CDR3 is TGTGCCAGCAGTTTCACCGGGGACAGAAACAATGAGCAGTTCTTC. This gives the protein CASSFTGDRNNEQFF.

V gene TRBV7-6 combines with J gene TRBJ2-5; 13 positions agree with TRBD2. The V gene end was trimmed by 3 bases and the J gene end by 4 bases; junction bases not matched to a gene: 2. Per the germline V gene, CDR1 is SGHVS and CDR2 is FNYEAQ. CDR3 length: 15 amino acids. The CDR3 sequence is CASSFRTSGGETQYF. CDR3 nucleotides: TGTGCCAGCAGCTTCCGGACTAGCGGGGGAGAGACCCAGTACTTC.

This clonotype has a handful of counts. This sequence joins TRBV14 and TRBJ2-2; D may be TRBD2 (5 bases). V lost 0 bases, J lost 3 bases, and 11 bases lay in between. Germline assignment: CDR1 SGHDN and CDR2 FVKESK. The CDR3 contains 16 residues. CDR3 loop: CASSQDEGRYTGELFF. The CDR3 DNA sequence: TGTGCCAGCAGCCAAGATGAGGGCCGATACACCGGGGAGCTGTTTTTT.

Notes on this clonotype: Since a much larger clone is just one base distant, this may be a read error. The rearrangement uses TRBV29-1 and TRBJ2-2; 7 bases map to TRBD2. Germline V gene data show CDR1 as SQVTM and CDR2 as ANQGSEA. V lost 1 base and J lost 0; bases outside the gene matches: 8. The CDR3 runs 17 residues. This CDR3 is CSVEGFSGSTNTGELFF. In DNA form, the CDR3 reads TGCAGCGTTGAAGGGTTTAGCGGGTCGACGAACACCGGGGAGCTGTTTTTT.

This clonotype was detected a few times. The CDR3 nucleotides read TGTGCCACCGAAGGGTCTGGGGCCAACGTCCTGACTTTC. As protein: CATEGSGANVLTF. The gene calls are TRBV15 and TRBJ2-6; D gene uncertain. This CDR3 contains 13 residues. Trimming took 8 bases from V and 1 from J, leaving 6 bases between them. CDR1 is LNHNV and CDR2 is YYDKDF in the germline V gene (reference sequence). The complete variable domain, with remaining parts taken from reference TRBV15 and TRBJ2-6, reads DAMVIQNPRYQVTQFGKPVTLSCSQTLNHNVMYWYQQKSSQAPKLLFHYYDKDFNNEADTPDNFQSRRPNTSFCFLDIRSPGLGDTAMYLCATEGSGANVLTFGAGSRLTVL.

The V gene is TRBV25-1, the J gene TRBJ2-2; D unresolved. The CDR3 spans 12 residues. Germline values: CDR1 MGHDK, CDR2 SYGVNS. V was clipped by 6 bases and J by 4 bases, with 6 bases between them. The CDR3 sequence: CASSYGTGELFF. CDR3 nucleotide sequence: TGTGCCAGCAGCTATGGCACCGGGGAGCTGTTTTTT.

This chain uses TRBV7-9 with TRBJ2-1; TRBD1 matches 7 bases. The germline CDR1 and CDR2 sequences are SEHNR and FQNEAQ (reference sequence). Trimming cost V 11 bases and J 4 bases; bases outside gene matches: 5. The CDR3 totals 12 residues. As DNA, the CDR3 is TGTGCCGCCCGACAGGGTTACAATGAGCAGTTCTTC. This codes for CAARQGYNEQFF. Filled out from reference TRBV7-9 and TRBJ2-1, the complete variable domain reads DTGVSQNPRHKITKRGQNVTFRCDPISEHNRLYWYRQTLGQGPEFLTYFQNEAQLEKSRLLSDRFSAERPKGSFSTLEIQRTEQGDSAMYLCAARQGYNEQFFGPGTRLTVL.

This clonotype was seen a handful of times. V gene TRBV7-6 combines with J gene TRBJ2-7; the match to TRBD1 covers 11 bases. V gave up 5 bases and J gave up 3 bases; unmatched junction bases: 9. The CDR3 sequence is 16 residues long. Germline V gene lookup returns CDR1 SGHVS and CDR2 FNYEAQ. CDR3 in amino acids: CASSPRTGGAYYEQYF. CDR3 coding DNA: TGTGCCAGCAGCCCCCGGACAGGGGGCGCGTACTACGAGCAGTACTTC.

As DNA, the CDR3 is TGTGCCAGCAGCGAACCGGGACAGGAGGCCTACGAGCAGTACTTC. Its translation: CASSEPGQEAYEQYF. This rearrangement joins TRBV7-9 to TRBJ2-7; the match to TRBD1 covers 8 bases. The V and J ends lost 5 bases and 2 bases, in that order; junction bases with no gene match: 8. This CDR3 is 15 amino acids long. From germline, CDR1 is SEHNR and CDR2 FQNEAQ (reference sequence). The full variable domain, its missing parts supplied by reference TRBV7-9 and TRBJ2-7, is DTGVSQNPRHKITKRGQNVTFRCDPISEHNRLYWYRQTLGQGPEFLTYFQNEAQLEKSRLLSDRFSAERPKGSFSTLEIQRTEQGDSAMYLCASSEPGQEAYEQYFGPGTRLTVT.

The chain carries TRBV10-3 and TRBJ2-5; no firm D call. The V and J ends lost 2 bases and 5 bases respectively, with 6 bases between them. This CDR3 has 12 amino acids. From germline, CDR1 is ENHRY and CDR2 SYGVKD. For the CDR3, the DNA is TGTGCCATCAGTGAGCTCGGGGAGACCCAGTACTTC. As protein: CAISELGETQYF.

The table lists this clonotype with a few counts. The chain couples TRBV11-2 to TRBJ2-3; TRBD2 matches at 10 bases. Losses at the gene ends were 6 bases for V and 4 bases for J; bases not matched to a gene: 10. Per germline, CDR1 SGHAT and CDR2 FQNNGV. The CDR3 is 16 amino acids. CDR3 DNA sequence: TGTGCCAGCAGGAGGGGTAGCGGGGGGTTGGCAGATACGCAGTATTTT. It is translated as CASRRGSGGLADTQYF.

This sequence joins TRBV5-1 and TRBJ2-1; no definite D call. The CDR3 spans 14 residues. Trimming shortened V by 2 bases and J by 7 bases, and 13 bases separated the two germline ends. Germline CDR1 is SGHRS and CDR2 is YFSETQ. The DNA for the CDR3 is TGCGCCAGCAGCTTTATCGGGCAGTGGAATGAGCAGTTCTTC. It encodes CASSFIGQWNEQFF.

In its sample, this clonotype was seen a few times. CDR3 loop: CSVPRGTGELFF. The CDR3 nucleotides read TGCAGCGTGCCCCGGGGAACCGGGGAGCTGTTTTTT. The chain joins TRBV29-1 to TRBJ2-2, with D possibly being TRBD2 (5 bases). Germline V lookup: CDR1 SQVTM, CDR2 ANQGSEA. Trimming took off 6 bases at V and 5 bases at J, with 10 bases between the two ends. This CDR3 has 12 residues.

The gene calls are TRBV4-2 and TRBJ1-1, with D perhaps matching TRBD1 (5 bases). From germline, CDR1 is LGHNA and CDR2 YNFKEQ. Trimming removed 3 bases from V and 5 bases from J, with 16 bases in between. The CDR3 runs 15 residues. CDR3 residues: CASSHEGVLGTEAFF. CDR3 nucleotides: TGTGCCAGCAGCCACGAAGGGGTTCTCGGGACTGAAGCTTTCTTT.

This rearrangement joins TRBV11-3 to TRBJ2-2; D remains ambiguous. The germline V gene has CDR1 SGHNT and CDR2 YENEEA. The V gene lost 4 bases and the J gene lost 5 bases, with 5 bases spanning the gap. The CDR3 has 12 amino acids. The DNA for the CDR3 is TGTGCCAGCAGCTGGAGAACCGGGGAGCTGTTTTTT. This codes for CASSWRTGELFF.

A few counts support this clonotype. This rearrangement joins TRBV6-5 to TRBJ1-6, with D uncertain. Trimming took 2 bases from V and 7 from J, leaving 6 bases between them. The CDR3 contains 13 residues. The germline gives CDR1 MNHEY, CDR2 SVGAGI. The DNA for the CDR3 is TGTGCCAGCAGTTACAGGGCGAATTCACCCCTCCACTTT. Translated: CASSYRANSPLHF.

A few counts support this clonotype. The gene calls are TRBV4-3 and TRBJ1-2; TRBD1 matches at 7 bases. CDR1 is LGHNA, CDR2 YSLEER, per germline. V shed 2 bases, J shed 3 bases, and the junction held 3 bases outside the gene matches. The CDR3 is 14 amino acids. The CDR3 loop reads CASSQPGTDYGYTF. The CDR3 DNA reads TGCGCCAGCAGCCAACCTGGGACAGACTATGGCTACACCTTC.

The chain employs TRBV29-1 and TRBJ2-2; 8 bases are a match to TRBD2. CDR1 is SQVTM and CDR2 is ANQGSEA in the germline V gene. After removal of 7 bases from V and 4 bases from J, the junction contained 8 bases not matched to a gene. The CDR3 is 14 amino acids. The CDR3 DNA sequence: TGCAGCGCCGGGGGGGGATTGAGCACCGGGGAGCTGTTTTTT. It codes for CSAGGGLSTGELFF.

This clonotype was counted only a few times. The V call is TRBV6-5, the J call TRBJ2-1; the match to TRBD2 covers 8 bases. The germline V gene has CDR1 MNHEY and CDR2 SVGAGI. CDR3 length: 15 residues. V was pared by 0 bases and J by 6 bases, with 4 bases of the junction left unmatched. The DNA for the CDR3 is TGTGCCAGCAGTTACTCGACTAGCGTTACCAATGAGCAGTTCTTC. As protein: CASSYSTSVTNEQFF.

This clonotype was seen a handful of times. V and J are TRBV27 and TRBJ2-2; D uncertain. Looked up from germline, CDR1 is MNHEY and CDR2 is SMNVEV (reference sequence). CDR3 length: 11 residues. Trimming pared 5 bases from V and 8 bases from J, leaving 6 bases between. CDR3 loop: CASSQAGELFF. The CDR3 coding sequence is TGTGCCAGCAGTCAGGCAGGGGAGCTGTTTTTT.

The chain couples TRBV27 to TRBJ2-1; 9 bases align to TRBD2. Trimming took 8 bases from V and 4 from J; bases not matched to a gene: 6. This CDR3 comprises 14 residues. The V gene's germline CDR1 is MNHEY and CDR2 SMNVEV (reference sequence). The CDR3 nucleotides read TGTGCCAGCGCGGCTAGCGGGACATACAATGAGCAGTTCTTC. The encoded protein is CASAASGTYNEQFF.

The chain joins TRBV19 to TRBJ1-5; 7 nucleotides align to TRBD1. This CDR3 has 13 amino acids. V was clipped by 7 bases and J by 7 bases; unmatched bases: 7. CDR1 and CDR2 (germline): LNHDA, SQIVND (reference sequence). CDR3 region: CASTGGGSQPQHF. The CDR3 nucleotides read TGTGCCAGTACAGGAGGGGGCTCGCAGCCCCAGCATTTT.